This TCR beta chain was captured by sequencing in a study of T cells in Graves' hyperthyroidism and ophthalmopathy. Overall study context: Specimen type is peripheral blood, collected at initial diagnosis prior to any treatment.

A remark on this clonotype: The target antigen is unknown.

Whole-study findings and limits: The majority of expanded thyroid clonotypes above 0.001 also appeared in blood.

CDR3 length: 15 amino acids. In germline, CDR1 is SEHNR, CDR2 FQNEAQ (reference sequence). Losses at the gene ends were 1 base for V and 6 bases for J; bases not matched to a gene: 8. TCR beta CDR3 region amplification was performed from RNA transcripts. HTBI primers drove first-round RT-PCR of the TCR CDR3. TCRdb redid the calling of the multiplex PCR reads with MiXCR, one entry per CDR3 protein. The repertoire holds hundreds of thousands of distinct CDR3 sequences, with about 15% as singletons. The V and J genes are TRBV7-9 and TRBJ2-7; 8 nucleotides align to TRBD2. The sample consisted of blood. This TCR was recovered from a young woman with Graves' hyperthyroidism. In DNA form, the CDR3 reads TGTGCCAGCAGCTTAGGGAGCGGGAGCTTCAGCGAGCAGTACTTC. Protein product: CASSLGSGSFSEQYF.